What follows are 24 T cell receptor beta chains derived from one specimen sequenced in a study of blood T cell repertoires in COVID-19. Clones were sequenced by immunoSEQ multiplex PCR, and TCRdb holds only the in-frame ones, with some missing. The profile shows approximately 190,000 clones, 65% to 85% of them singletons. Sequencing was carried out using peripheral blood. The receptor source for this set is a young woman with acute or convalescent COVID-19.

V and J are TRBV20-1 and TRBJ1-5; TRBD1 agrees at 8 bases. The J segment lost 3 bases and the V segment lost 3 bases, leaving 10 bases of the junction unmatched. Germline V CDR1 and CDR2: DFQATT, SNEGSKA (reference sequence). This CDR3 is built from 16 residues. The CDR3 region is CSASQLKDRANQPQHF. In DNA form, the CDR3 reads TGCAGTGCTAGTCAACTGAAGGACAGGGCCAATCAGCCCCAGCATTTT.

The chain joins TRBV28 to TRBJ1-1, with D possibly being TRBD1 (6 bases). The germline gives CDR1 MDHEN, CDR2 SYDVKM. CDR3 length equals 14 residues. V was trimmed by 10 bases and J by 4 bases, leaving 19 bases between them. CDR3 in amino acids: CATGKGGVGTEAFF. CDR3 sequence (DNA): TGTGCCACCGGGAAAGGGGGGGTTGGCACTGAAGCTTTCTTT.

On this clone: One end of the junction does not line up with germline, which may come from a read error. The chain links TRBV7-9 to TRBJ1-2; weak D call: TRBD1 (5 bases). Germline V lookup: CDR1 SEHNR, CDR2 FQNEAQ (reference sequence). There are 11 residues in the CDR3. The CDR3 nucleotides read TGTGCCAGCAGCTTAGGGGAGCGGGGGGCCTTC. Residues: CASSLGERGAF.

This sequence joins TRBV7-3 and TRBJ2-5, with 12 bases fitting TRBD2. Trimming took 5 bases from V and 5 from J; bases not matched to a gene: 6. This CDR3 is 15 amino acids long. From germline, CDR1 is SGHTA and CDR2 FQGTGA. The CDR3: CASSPSGGVLETQYF. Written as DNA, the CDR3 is TGTGCCAGCAGCCCTAGCGGGGGGGTGCTCGAGACCCAGTACTTC.

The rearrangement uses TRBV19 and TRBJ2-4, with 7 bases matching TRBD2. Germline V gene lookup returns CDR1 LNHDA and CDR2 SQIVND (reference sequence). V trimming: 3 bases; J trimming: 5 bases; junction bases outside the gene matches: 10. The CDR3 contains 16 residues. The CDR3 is CASSIRSVLAENIQYF. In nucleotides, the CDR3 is TGTGCCAGTAGTATTAGGTCGGTCCTAGCGGAAAACATTCAGTACTTC.

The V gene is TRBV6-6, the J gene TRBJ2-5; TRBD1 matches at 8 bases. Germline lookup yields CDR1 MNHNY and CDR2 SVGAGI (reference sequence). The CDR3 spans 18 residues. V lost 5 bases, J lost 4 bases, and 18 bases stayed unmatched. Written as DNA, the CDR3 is TGTGCCAGCAGTCCCCGCGGACTGACAGGGGTAGGAGGAGAGACCCAGTACTTC. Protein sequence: CASSPRGLTGVGGETQYF.

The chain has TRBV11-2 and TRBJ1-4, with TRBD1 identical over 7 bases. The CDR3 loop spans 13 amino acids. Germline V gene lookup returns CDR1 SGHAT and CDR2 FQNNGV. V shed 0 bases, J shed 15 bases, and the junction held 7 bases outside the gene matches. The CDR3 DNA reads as TGTGCCAGCAGCTTAGATCAGACAGGGTGGATGTTTTTT. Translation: CASSLDQTGWMFF.

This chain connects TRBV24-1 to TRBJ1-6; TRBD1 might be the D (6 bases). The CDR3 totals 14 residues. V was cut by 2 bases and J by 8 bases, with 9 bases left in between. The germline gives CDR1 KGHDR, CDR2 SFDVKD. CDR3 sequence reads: CATSDSRGYSPLHF. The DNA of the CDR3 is TGTGCCACCAGTGATTCGAGGGGGTATTCACCCCTCCACTTT.

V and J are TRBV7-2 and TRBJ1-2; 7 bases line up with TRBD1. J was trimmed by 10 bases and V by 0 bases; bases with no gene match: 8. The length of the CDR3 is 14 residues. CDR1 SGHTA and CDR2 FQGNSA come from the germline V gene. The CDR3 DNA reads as TGTGCCAGCAGCTTAGCGCAACAGGGGTTCGACTACACCTTC. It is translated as CASSLAQQGFDYTF. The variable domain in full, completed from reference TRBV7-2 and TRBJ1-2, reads GAGVSQSPSNKVTEKGKDVELRCDPISGHTALYWYRQSLGQGLEFLIYFQGNSAPDKSGLPSDRFSAERTGGSVSTLTIQRTQQEDSAVYLCASSLAQQGFDYTFGSGTRLTVV.

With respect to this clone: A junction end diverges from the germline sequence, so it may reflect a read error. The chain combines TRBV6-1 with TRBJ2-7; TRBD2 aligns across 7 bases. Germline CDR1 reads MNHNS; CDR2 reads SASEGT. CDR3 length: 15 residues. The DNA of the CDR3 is TGTGCCAGCAGTGATGGACTCCAGGACGTCTACGGGGGGAACTTC. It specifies CASSDGLQDVYGGNF.

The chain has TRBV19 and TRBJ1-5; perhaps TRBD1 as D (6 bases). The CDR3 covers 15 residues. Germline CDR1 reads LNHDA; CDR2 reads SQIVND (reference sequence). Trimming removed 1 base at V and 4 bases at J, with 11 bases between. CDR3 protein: CASSIVGQLNQPQHF. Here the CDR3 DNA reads TGTGCCAGTAGTATAGTCGGACAGCTTAATCAGCCCCAGCATTTT.

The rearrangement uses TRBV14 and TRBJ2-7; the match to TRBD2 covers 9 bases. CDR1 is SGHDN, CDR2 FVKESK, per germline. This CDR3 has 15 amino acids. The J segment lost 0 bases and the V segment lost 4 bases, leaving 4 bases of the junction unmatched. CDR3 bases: TGTGCCAGCAGCCGAGCGGGAGGCATCTCCTACGAGCAGTACTTC. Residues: CASSRAGGISYEQYF.

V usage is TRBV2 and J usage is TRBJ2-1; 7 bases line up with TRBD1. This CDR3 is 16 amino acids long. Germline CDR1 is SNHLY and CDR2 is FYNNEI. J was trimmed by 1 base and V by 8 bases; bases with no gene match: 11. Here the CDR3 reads CASLFTGVGSYNEQFF. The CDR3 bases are TGTGCCAGCTTATTCACAGGGGTTGGTTCCTACAATGAGCAGTTCTTC.

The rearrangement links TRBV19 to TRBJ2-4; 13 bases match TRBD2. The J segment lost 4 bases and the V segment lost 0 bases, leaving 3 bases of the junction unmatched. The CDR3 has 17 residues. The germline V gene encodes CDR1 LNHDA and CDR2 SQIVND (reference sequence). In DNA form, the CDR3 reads TGTGCCAGTAGTATAGATCTACTAGCGGGGGGGAAAAACATTCAGTACTTC. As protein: CASSIDLLAGGKNIQYF.

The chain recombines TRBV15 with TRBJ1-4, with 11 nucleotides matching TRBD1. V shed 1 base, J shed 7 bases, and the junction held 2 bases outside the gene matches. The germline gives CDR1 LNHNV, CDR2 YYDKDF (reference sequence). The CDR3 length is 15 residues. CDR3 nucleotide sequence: TGTGCCACCAGCAGAGGGACAGGGGGCGTTGAAAAACTGTTTTTT. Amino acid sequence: CATSRGTGGVEKLFF.

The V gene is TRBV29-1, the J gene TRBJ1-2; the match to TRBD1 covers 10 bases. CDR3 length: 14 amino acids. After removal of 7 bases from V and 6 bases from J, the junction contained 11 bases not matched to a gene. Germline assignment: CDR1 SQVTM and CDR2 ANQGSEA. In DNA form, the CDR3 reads TGCAGCGCCGCTAACTCCGACAGGGGGCATGGCTACACCTTC. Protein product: CSAANSDRGHGYTF.

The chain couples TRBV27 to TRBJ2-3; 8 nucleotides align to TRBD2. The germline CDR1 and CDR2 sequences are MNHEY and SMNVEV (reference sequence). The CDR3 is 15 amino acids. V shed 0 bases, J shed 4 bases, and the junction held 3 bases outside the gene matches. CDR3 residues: CASSLSAGGADTQYF. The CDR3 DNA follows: TGTGCCAGCAGTTTATCGGCGGGGGGAGCAGATACGCAGTATTTT.

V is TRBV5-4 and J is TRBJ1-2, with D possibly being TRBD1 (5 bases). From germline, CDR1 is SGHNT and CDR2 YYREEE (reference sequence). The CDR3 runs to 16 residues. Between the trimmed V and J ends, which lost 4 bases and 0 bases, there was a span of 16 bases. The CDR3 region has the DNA TGTGCCAGCAGCCCGGGGGGGGTTCAAGCTAACTATGGCTACACCTTC. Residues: CASSPGGVQANYGYTF.

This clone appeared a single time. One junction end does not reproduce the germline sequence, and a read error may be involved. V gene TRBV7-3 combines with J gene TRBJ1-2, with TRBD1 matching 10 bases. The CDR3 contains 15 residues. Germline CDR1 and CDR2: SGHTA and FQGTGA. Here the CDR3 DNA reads TGTGCCAGCAGCTCCTATCCCGGGACAGGGGAGGGCCTCCTATTC. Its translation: CASSSYPGTGEGLLF.

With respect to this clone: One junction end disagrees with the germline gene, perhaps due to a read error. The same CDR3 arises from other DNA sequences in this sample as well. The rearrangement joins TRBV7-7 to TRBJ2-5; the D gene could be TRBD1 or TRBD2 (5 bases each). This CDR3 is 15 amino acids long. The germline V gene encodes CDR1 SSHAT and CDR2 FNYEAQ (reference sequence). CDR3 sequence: CASSLAQSGIETQYF. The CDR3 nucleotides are TGTGCTAGCAGCTTAGCGCAGTCAGGGATAGAGACCCAGTACTTC.

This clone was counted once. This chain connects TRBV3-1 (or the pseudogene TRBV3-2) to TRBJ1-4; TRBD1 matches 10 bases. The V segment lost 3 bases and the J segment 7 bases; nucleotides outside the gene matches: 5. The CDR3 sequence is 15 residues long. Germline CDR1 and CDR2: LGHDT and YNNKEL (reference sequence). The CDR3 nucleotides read TGTGCCAGCAGCCACCAAGGACAGGGGGGTGAAAAACTGTTTTTT. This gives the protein CASSHQGQGGEKLFF.

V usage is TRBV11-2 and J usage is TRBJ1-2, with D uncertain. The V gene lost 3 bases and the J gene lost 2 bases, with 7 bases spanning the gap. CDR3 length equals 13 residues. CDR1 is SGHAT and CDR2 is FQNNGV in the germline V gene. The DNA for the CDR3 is TGTGCCAGCAGCTTGGCCGCAAACTATGGCTACACCTTC. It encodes CASSLAANYGYTF.

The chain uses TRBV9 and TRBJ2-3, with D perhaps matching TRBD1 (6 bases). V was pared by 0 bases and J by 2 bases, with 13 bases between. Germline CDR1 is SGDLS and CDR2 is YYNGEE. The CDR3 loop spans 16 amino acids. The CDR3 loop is CASSVGQGINTDTQYF. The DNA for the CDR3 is TGTGCCAGCAGCGTAGGCCAGGGGATAAACACAGATACGCAGTATTTT.

CDR3 bases: TGTGCCAGCAGTTTAATAGGGACAGGGATACAAGATACGCAGTATTTT. Its translation is CASSLIGTGIQDTQYF. The chain links TRBV28 to TRBJ2-3; 9 positions agree with TRBD1. The V and J ends lost 2 bases and 5 bases, in that order; junction bases with no gene match: 8. This CDR3 comprises 16 residues. From germline, CDR1 is MDHEN and CDR2 SYDVKM.